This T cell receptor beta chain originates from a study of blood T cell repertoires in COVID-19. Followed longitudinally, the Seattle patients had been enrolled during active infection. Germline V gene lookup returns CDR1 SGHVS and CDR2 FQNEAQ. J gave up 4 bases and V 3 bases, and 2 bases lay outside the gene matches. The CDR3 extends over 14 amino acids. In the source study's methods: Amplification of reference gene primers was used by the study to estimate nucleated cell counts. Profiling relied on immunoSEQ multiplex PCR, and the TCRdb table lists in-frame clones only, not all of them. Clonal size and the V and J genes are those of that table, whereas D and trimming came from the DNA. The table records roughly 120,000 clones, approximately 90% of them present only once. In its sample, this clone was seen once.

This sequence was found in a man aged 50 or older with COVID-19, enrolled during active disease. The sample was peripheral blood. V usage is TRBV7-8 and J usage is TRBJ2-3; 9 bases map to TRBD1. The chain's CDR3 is CASSFRTGADTQYF. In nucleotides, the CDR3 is TGTGCCAGCAGCTTCCGGACAGGGGCAGATACGCAGTATTTT.